A selection of T cell receptor beta chains follows, all from one sample in a study of blood T cell repertoires in COVID-19. TCRdb keeps only in-frame clones here, not all; method: immunoSEQ multiplex PCR. This sample yields 35,000 to 45,000 clones, of which around four fifths are seen a single time; 16% belongs to the top ten. The specimen sequenced was peripheral blood. Every receptor here comes from a man aged 65-85 years with acute or convalescent COVID-19. Both conserved end residues are part of each CDR3. A D gene is named only where the DNA matches it firmly. A clone size is listed for some rows: how often the clone was seen (once, few, many), or a class if it is expanded.

v_gene	j_gene	len	d_gene	abundance	CDR3aa	CDR3nt
TRBV19	TRBJ1-1	13	.	.	CASSMGRNAEAFF	TGTGCCAGTAGTATGGGGCGTAACGCTGAAGCTTTCTTT
TRBV13	TRBJ1-1	14	TRBD1	.	CASSLGTGVTEAFF	TGTGCCAGCAGCTTAGGGACAGGGGTGACTGAAGCTTTCTTT
TRBV18	TRBJ2-3	16	.	once	CASSIRSGGLTDTQYF	TGTGCCAGCTCAATACGTTCGGGGGGCTTAACAGATACGCAGTATTTT
TRBV5-6	TRBJ2-2	15	.	.	CASSVGGWSTGELFF	TGTGCCAGCAGCGTTGGGGGCTGGAGCACCGGGGAGCTGTTTTTT
TRBV9	TRBJ1-2	12	TRBD1	.	CASSEGARGYTF	TGTGCCAGCAGCGAGGGGGCTCGGGGCTACACCTTC
TRBV5-6	TRBJ2-1	12	TRBD1	few	CASSGGTGVKFF	TGTGCCAGCAGCGGGGGGACAGGGGTTAAGTTCTTC
TRBV14	TRBJ2-3	14	.	few	CASSLEYSTDTQYF	TGTGCCAGCAGCCTGGAGTATAGCACAGATACGCAGTATTTT
TRBV7-2	TRBJ2-7	13	.	.	CASSLGQMYEQYF	TGTGCCAGCAGCTTAGGACAGATGTACGAGCAGTACTTC
TRBV27	TRBJ2-7	13	.	.	CASSLDGTYEQYF	TGTGCCAGCAGTTTAGACGGGACCTACGAGCAGTACTTC
TRBV18	TRBJ1-1	15	.	.	CASSREQGKNTEAFF	TGTGCCAGCTCACGAGAACAGGGAAAGAACACTGAAGCTTTCTTT
TRBV29-1	TRBJ2-7	12	TRBD1	.	CSVGRGQYEQYF	TGCAGCGTAGGCAGGGGGCAATACGAGCAGTACTTC
TRBV10-2	TRBJ1-1	13	TRBD1	.	CASSSDRATKAFF	TGCGCCAGCAGCAGCGACAGGGCCACCAAAGCTTTCTTT
TRBV18	TRBJ1-5	16	.	.	CASSPAGVRPNQPQHF	TGTGCCAGCTCACCTGCAGGGGTCAGACCCAATCAGCCCCAGCATTTT
TRBV15	TRBJ2-7	15	.	.	CATSRAGLSSYEQYF	TGTGCCACCAGCAGAGCAGGGCTCTCCTCCTACGAGCAGTACTTC
TRBV4-3	TRBJ1-1	15	.	.	CASSQDQGRKSEAFF	TGCGCCAGCAGCCAAGATCAGGGGCGGAAATCTGAAGCTTTCTTT